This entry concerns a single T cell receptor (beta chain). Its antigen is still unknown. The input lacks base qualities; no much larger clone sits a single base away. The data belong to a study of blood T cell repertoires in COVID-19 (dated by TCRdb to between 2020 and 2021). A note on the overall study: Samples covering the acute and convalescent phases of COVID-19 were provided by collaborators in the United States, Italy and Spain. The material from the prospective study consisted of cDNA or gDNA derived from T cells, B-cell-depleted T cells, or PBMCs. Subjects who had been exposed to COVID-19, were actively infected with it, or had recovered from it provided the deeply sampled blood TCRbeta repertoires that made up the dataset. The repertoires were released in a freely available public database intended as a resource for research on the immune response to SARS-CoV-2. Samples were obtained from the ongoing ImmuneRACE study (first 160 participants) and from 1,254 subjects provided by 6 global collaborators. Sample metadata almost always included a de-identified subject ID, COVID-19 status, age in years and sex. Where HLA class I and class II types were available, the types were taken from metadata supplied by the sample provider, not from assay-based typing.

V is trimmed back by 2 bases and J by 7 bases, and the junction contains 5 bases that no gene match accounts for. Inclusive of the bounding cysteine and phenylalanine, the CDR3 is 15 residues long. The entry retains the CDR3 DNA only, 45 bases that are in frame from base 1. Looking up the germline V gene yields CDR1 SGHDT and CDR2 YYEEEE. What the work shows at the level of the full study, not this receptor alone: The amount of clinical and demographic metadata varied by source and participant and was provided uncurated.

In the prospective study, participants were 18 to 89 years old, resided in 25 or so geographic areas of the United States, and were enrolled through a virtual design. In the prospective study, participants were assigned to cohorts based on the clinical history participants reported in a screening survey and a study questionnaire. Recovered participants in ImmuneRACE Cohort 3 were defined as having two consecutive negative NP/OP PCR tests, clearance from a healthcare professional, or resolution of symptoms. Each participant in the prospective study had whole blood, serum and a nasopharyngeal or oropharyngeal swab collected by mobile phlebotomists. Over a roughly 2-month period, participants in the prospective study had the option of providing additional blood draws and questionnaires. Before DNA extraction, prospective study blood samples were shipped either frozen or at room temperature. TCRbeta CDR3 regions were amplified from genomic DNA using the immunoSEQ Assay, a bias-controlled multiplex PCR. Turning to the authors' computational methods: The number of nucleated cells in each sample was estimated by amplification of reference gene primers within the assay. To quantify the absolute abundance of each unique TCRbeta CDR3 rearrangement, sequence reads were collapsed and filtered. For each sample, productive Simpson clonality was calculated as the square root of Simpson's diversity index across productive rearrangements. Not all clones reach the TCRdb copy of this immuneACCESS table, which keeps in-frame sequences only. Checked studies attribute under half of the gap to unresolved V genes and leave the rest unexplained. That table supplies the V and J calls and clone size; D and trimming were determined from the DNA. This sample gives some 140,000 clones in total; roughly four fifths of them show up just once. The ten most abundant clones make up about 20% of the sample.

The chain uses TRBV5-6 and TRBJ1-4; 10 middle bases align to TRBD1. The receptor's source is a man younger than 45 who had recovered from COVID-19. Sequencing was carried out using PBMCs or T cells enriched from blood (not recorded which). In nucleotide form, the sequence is TGTGCCAGCAGCTTTCTGACAGGGGGCCGTGAAAAACTGTTTTTT. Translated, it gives CASSFLTGGREKLFF.